This TCR beta chain was recovered during a study of cytomegalovirus exposure and HLA in healthy donors. The PCR contained 60 Vbeta and 13 Jbeta primers. Authors' analysis steps: Roughly 80 million unique TCR beta chains, approximately 11 million of them shared, were counted by a later analysis. Profiling relied on immunoSEQ multiplex PCR, and the TCRdb table lists in-frame clones only, not all of them. Clonal size and the V and J genes are those of that table, whereas D and trimming came from the DNA. The sample records around 130,000 clones, roughly 84% being singletons. Germline CDR1 SGHNT, CDR2 YYREEE (reference sequence). CDR3 length: 15 amino acids. In regard to this clone: As yet, its antigen is unknown.

Overall study results and limits: A later analysis found TCR association rates differed by HLA locus, highest for DRB1 and lowest for HLA-C.

Sequenced: PBMCs. The source is a man aged 50 to 60 in good health and CMV-seronegative. The chain uses TRBV5-4 and TRBJ2-5; 7 nucleotides align to TRBD1. Gene TRBJ2-7 matches the end of the DNA better, so the J call may be wrong. The CDR3 nucleotides are TGTGCCAGCAGCTTGGGAGGGGGCTTCTCCTACGAGCAGTACTTC. The encoded protein is CASSLGGGFSYEQYF.